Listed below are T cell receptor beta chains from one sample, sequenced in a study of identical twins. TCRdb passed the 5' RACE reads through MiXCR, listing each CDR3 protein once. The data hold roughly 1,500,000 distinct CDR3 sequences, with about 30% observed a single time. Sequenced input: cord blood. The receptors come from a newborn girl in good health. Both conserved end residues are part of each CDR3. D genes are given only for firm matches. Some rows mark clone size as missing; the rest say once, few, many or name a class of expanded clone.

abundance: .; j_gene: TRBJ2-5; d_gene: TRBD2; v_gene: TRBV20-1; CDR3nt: TGCAGTGCTAGTGGAACTAGCGGGGTCCAAGAGACCCAGTACTTC; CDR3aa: CSASGTSGVQETQYF
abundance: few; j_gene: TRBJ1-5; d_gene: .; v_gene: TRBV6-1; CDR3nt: TGTGCCAGCAGTGAAGCCACGGAACGAACCTGGCGCAATCAGCCCCAGCATTTT; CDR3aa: CASSEATERTWRNQPQHF
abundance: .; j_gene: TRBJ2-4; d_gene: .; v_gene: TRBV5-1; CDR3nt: TGCGCCAGCAGCTTCAACAGCCCAACGACAAGAGAGTTAGGGGAGCAGTACTTC; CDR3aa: CASSFNSPTTRELGEQYF
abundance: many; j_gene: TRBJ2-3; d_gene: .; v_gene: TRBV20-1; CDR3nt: TGCAGCGCCCGTAGCGGCACAGATACGCAGTATTTT; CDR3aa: CSARSGTDTQYF
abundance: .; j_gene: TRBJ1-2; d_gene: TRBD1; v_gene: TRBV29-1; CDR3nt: TGCAGCGTCGTAGGGGGCCCCTATGGCTACACCTTC; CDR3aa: CSVVGGPYGYTF
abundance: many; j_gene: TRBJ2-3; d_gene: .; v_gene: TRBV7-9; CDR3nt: TGTGCCAGCAGCTTTTCCCCGCTTAGCACAGATACGCAGTATTTT; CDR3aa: CASSFSPLSTDTQYF
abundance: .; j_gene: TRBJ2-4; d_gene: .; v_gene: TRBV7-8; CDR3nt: TGTGCCAGCAGCTTAGATGAGGGAGTCCAAAACATTCAGTACTTC; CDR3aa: CASSLDEGVQNIQYF
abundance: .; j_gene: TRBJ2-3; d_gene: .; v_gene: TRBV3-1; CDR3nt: TGTGCCAGCAGCCAAAACCCAGGGCAAGATACGCAGTATTTT; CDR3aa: CASSQNPGQDTQYF
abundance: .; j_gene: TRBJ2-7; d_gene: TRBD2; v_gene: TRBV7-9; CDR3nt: TGTGCCAGCAGCTTCCCGACTAGCGGGGGCCCCTACAATGAGCAGTACTTC; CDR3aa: CASSFPTSGGPYNEQYF
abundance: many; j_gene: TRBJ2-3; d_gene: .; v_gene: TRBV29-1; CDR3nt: TGCAGCGCAAGGACGCGTCTAACGGATACGCAGTATTTT; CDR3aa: CSARTRLTDTQYF
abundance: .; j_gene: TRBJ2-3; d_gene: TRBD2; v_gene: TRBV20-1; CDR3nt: TGCAGTGCTAGTGTCCCTAGCGGGGACCCAGATACGCGGTATTTT; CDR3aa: CSASVPSGDPDTRYF
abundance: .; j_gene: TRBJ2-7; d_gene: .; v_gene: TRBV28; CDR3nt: TGTGCCAGCAGCCCCCACTGCGAGCAGTACTTC; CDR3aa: CASSPHCEQYF
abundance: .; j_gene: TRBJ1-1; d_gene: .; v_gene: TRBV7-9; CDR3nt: TGTGCCAGCAGCTTAGGCCCTCCGGCGAACACTGAAGCTTTCTTT; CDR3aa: CASSLGPPANTEAFF
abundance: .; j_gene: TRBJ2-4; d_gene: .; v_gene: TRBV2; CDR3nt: TGTGCCAGCGGTCTAGCGTATGACATTCAGTACTTC; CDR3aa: CASGLAYDIQYF
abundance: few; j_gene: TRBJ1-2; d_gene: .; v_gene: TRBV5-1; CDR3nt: TGCGCCAGCAGCTTTGAGGCGAGCTATGGCTACACCTTC; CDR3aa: CASSFEASYGYTF
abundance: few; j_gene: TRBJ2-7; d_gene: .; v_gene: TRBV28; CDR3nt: TGTGCCAGCAGTTTTTTTGGGACAGGGGTCGGGCTAGCGGGAGCCTACGAGCAGTACTTC; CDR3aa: CASSFFGTGVGLAGAYEQYF
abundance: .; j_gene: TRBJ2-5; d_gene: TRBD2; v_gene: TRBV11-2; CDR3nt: TGTGCCAGCAGCCCTGGGACTAGGCGAGAGACCCAGTACTTC; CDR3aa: CASSPGTRRETQYF
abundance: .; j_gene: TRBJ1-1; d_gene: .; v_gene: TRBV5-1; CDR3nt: TGCGCCAGCAGCAGTCCAAGGGGTAAGGGCACTGAAGCTTTCTTT; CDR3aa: CASSSPRGKGTEAFF
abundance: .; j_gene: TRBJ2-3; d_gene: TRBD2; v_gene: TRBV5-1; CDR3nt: TGCGCCAGCAGAGTAACTAGCGGGATTCCAGATACGCAGTATTTT; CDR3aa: CASRVTSGIPDTQYF
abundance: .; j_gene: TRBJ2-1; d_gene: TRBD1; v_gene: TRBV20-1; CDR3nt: TGCAGTGCACCCGACAGGGCCCATTACAATGAGCAGTTCTTC; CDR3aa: CSAPDRAHYNEQFF
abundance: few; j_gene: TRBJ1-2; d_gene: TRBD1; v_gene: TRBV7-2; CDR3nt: TGTGCCAGCACCCCGGACAGGCTCAATGGCTACACCTTC; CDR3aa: CASTPDRLNGYTF
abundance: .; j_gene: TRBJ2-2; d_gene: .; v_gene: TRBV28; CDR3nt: TGTGCCAGCAGGACGGACTTAAACACCGGGGAGCTGTTTTTT; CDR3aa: CASRTDLNTGELFF
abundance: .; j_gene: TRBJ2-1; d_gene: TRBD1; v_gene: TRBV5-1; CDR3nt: TGCGCCAGCAGCTACGACAGGGGCGGTGATGAGCAGTTCTTC; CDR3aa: CASSYDRGGDEQFF
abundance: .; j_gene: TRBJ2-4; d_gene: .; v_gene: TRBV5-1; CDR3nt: TGCGCCAGCAGCTTGGCCCCACCCAACAAAAACATTCAGTACTTC; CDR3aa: CASSLAPPNKNIQYF
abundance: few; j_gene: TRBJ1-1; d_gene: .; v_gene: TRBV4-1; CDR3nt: TGCGCCAGCAGCCAAGATTGGGCAGTTGAAGCTTTCTTT; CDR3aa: CASSQDWAVEAFF
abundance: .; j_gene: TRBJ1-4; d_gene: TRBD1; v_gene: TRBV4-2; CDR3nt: TGTGCCAGCAGCCAAGCCAGGGGGCCTAATGAAAAACTGTTTTTT; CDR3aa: CASSQARGPNEKLFF
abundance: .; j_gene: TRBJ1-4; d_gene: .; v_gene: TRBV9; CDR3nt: TGTGCCAGCAGCGTGGGTCCACCGGCACAGTATAATGAAAAACTGTTTTTT; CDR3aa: CASSVGPPAQYNEKLFF
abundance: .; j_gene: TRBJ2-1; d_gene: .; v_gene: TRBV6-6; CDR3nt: TGTGCCAGCGGCTATTCTAGGGATGAGCAGTTCTTC; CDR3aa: CASGYSRDEQFF
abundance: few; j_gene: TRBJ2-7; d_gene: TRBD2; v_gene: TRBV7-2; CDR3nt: TGTGCCAGCAGCCTGGGACTAGTATTGGAGCAGTACTTC; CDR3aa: CASSLGLVLEQYF
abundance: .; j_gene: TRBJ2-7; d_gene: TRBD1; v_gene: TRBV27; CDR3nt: TGTGCCAGCAGTACTACCACAGGGGGTCCCTACAATGAGCAGTACTTC; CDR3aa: CASSTTTGGPYNEQYF
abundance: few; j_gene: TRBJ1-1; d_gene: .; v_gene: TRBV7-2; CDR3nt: TGTGCCAGCAGCTTAGGGATACGGGTGCAGGCTGAAGCTTTCTTT; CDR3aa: CASSLGIRVQAEAFF
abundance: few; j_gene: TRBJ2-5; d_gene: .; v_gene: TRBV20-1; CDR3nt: TGCAGTGCTCACCGTGGGGTGAGGCCGACTACAAAAGAGACCCAGTACTTC; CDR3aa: CSAHRGVRPTTKETQYF
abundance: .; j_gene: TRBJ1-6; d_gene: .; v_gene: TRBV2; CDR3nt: TGTGCCAGCAGTGAAGCCCGACTCCATTTGAGCTCCTATAATTCACCCCTCCACTTT; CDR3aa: CASSEARLHLSSYNSPLHF
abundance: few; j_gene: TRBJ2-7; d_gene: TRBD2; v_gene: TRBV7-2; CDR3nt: TGTGCCAGCAGCTTATGGGCGGGAGTGGGTTACGAGCAGTACTTC; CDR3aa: CASSLWAGVGYEQYF
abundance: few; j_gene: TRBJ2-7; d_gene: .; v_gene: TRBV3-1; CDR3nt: TGTGCCAGCGGCCTTTATGGTCAGCTCTCCTACGAGCAGTACTTC; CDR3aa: CASGLYGQLSYEQYF
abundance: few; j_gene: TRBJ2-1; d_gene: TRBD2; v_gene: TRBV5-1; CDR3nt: TGCGCCAGCGGAAACGGACTAGCGGACTACAATGAGCAGTTCTTC; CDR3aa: CASGNGLADYNEQFF
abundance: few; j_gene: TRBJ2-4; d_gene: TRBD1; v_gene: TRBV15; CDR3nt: TGTGCCACCAGCAGAGATCTGAGACAGGGGCCGCTCTTAGCCAAAAACATTCAGTACTTC; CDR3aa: CATSRDLRQGPLLAKNIQYF
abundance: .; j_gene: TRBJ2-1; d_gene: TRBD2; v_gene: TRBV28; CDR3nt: TGTGCCAGCAGGGTAGCGGGAACCTCCTACAATGAGCAGTTCTTC; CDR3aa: CASRVAGTSYNEQFF
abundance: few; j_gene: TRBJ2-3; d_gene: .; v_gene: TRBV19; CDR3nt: TGTGCCAGTAGGGCACCTGTGGTAGGGAGCACAGATACGCAGTATTTT; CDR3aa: CASRAPVVGSTDTQYF
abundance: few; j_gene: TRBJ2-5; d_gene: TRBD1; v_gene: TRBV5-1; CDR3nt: TGCGCCAGCAGCATGGGACAGGGAGGGGAGACCCAGTACTTC; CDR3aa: CASSMGQGGETQYF
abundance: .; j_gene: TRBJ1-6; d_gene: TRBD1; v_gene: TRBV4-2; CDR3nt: TGTGCCAGCAGCCAAGGACAGGGAGGGGAGCCCCCCCACTTT; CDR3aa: CASSQGQGGEPPHF
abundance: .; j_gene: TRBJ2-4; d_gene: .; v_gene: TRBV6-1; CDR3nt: TGTGCCAGCAGCCTGGTACAGGGCATTCAGTACTTC; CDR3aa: CASSLVQGIQYF
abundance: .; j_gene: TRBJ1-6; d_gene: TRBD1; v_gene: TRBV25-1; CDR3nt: TGTGCCAGCAGTGCGACAGGGAGTTCACCCCTCCACTTT; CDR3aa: CASSATGSSPLHF
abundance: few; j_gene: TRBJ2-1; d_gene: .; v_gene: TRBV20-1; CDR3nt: TGCAGTCCCGACCGGGCTGAGCAGTTCTTC; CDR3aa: CSPDRAEQFF
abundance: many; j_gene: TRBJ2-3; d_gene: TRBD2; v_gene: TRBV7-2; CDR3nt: TGTGCCAGCAGCCTCAGGACTAGCGCGTACACAGATACGCAGTATTTT; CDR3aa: CASSLRTSAYTDTQYF
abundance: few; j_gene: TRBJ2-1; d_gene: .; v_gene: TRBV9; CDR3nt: TGTGCCAGCAGCGTAGAATTGGGGTACAGGGATGAGCAGTTCTTC; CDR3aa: CASSVELGYRDEQFF
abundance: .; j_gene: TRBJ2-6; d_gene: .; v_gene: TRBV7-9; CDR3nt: TGTGCCAGCAGCTTACGTAGGGTCGGTGGGGCCAACGTCCTGACTTTC; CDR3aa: CASSLRRVGGANVLTF
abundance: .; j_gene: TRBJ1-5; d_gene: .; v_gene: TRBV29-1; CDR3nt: TGCAGCGTTAGCGGGAGCGATAGCAATCAGCCCCAGCATTTT; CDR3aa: CSVSGSDSNQPQHF
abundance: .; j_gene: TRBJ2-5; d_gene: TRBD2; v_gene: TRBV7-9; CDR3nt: TGTGCCAGCAGCTCAAGGCCCACGGGGGGAGGATACGATGAGCAGTACTTC; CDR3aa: CASSSRPTGGGYDEQYF
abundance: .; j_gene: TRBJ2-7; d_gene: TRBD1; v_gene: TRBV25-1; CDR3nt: TGTGCCAGCAGTGAATTCCCGACAGGGGGCTACTCCTACGAGCAGTACTTC; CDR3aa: CASSEFPTGGYSYEQYF
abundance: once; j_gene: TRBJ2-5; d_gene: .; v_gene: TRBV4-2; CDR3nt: TGTGCCAGCAGCCAAGATTTGCTAGGGCCCTGGGGGACCCAGTACTTC; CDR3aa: CASSQDLLGPWGTQYF
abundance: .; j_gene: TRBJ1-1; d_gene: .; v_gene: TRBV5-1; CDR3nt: TGCGCCAGCAGCTTGGAGACTCAAATGCTGTCCACTGAAGCTTTCTTT; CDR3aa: CASSLETQMLSTEAFF
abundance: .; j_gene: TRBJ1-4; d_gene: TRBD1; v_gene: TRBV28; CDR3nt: TGTGCCAGCAGTACGTGGACAGGGCCCCCTAGGATTAATGAAAAACTGTTTTTT; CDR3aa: CASSTWTGPPRINEKLFF
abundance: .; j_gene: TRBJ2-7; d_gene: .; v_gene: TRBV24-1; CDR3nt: TGTGCCACCAGTGATTCGGGGACGGGAAGGGGTTACGAGCAGTACTTC; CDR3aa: CATSDSGTGRGYEQYF
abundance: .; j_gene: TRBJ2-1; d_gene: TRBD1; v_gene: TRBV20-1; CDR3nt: TGCAGTGCTAGGACGGGACAGGGCAATGAGCAGTTCTTC; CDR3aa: CSARTGQGNEQFF
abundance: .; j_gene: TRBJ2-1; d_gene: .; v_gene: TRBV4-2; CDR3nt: TGTGCCAGCAGCCAAGGCTTAGGGCTAGACCCCAATGAGCAGTTCTTC; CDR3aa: CASSQGLGLDPNEQFF
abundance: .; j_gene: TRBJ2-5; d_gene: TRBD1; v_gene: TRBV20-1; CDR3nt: TGCAGTGCTAGAGGACCTGGGACAGGTGGAGAGACCCAGTACTTC; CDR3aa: CSARGPGTGGETQYF
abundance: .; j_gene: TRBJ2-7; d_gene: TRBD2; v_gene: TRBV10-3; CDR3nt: TGTGCCATCAGTGATGTAGCGGGGGGTAACGAGCAGTACTTC; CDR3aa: CAISDVAGGNEQYF